This TCR beta chain came from a study of blood T cell repertoires in COVID-19. About the study: T cells, B-cell-depleted T cells, or PBMCs supplied cDNA or gDNA.

The table came from immunoSEQ multiplex PCR; TCRdb's copy has only in-frame clones and leaves some out. The sample comprises hundreds of thousands of clones, about 90% of which are singletons, and approximately 12% rests with the top ten. Germline V CDR1 and CDR2: KGHDR, SFDVKD. This CDR3 comprises 14 residues. V was clipped by 4 bases and J by 4 bases; unmatched bases: 4. This chain joins TRBV24-1 and TRBJ1-1; the match to TRBD1 covers 8 bases. Sequenced input: peripheral blood. This TCR came from a woman aged 18-29 years who had recovered from COVID-19. CDR3 amino acids: CATSDSTGVTEAFF. CDR3 nucleotides: TGTGCCACCAGTGACTCGACAGGGGTCACTGAAGCTTTCTTT.